This TCR beta chain was identified in a study of response to subunit inactivated influenza vaccine. General study findings and limits: Authors suggested that a seasonal influenza vaccination recruits few new T cells each time.

J lost 7 bases, V lost 2 bases, and 11 bases had no gene match. Germline CDR1 reads DFQATT; CDR2 reads SNEGSKA (reference sequence). The CDR3 has 15 residues. TCRdb analysed the RT-PCR reads with MiXCR anew, one entry per CDR3 protein. The profile shows around 540,000 distinct CDR3 sequences, 12% of them singletons. Notes on this clonotype: The target antigen is unknown.

The sequence was obtained from a man aged 50 to 60 who received an inactivated influenza vaccine. The input for sequencing was PBMCs from blood, taken on the day of vaccination. This chain connects TRBV20-1 to TRBJ2-1; 7 nucleotides line up with TRBD2. CDR3: CSARPLSGGGNEQFF. For the CDR3, the DNA is TGCAGTGCTAGACCTTTATCGGGAGGCGGGAATGAGCAGTTCTTC.